This entry lists 16 T cell receptor beta chains sequenced from one sample in a study of a mutant IDH1 vaccine in newly diagnosed glioma. The time point denotes: week 47, end of study. Mutant IDH1 20-mer peptide, at 300 ug, made up each vaccine dose, with topical imiquimod. The protocol was immunoSEQ multiplex PCR, while the TCRdb copy is restricted to in-frame clones and leaves out a portion. The sample lists 30,000 to 35,000 clones, roughly 90% occurring once. Their antigen targets remain unknown. The sequences come from PBMCs, collected from a glioma patient whose treatment included an IDH1 peptide vaccine. All receptors derive from a man aged 35 to 55 with glioma.

The chain employs TRBV5-5 and TRBJ1-2; 11 nucleotides match TRBD1. Unmatched junction bases numbered 3, after V lost 3 bases and J lost 2 bases. The V gene's germline CDR1 is SGHKS and CDR2 YYEKEE (reference sequence). The CDR3 is made up of 15 amino acids. CDR3 region: CASSSRDRGNYGYTF. Here the CDR3 DNA reads TGTGCCAGCAGCTCCCGGGACAGGGGGAACTATGGCTACACCTTC.

The chain is built from TRBV5-6 and TRBJ1-3; D not resolved. This CDR3 has 11 residues. V lost 0 bases and J 8 bases, leaving 3 bases between the germline ends. The germline V gene encodes CDR1 SGHDT and CDR2 YYEEEE. The CDR3 here is CASSLDHTIYF. The CDR3 region has the DNA TGTGCCAGCAGCTTGGACCACACCATATATTTT.

The CDR3 reads CASSDSKGATDTQYF. The CDR3 DNA sequence: TGTGCCAGCAGTGACTCAAAGGGGGCCACAGATACGCAGTATTTT. The V call is TRBV6-4, the J call TRBJ2-3; 7 bases align to TRBD1. J lost 2 bases, V lost 0 bases, and 2 bases had no gene match. This CDR3 contains 15 residues. Germline CDR1 is MRHNA and CDR2 is SNTAGT.

This chain joins TRBV28 and TRBJ1-3; 7 bases are a match to TRBD1. Germline CDR1 and CDR2: MDHEN and SYDVKM. V shed 3 bases and J 2 bases; nucleotides not matched to a gene: 10. The CDR3 covers 17 residues. The CDR3 DNA is TGTGCCAGCAGTTTCTCCTACCTACAGGGGACTGGAAACACCATATATTTT. Protein: CASSFSYLQGTGNTIYF. The entire variable domain, with the rest obtained from reference TRBV28 and TRBJ1-3, is as follows: DVKVTQSSRYLVKRTGEKVFLECVQDMDHENMFWYRQDPGLGLRLIYFSYDVKMKEKGDIPEGYSVSREKKERFSLILESASTNQTSMYLCASSFSYLQGTGNTIYFGEGSWLTVV.

This chain joins TRBV28 and TRBJ2-2, with 10 bases identical to TRBD2. Germline loops: CDR1 MDHEN, CDR2 SYDVKM. The CDR3 spans 17 residues. V trimming: 6 bases; J trimming: 5 bases; junction bases outside the gene matches: 12. The CDR3 DNA sequence: TGTGCCAGCAGATCCGGGACTAGCGCCCCTCAAACCGGGGAGCTGTTTTTT. Encoded protein: CASRSGTSAPQTGELFF. The full variable domain, completed using reference TRBV28 and TRBJ2-2, is DVKVTQSSRYLVKRTGEKVFLECVQDMDHENMFWYRQDPGLGLRLIYFSYDVKMKEKGDIPEGYSVSREKKERFSLILESASTNQTSMYLCASRSGTSAPQTGELFFGEGSRLTVL.

The V gene is TRBV4-1, the J gene TRBJ2-1; the D gene could be TRBD1 or TRBD2 (6 bases each). CDR3 length equals 18 residues. Deletions cut 4 bases from V and 5 bases from J, with 24 bases between. Germline values: CDR1 MGHRA, CDR2 YSYEKL. The CDR3 spells CASSPLKGGGGADNEQFF. The CDR3 DNA follows: TGCGCCAGCAGCCCGTTAAAGGGGGGAGGAGGAGCGGACAATGAGCAGTTCTTC.

For this clone: Distinct nucleotide sequences in the sample also encode this CDR3. This chain uses TRBV7-9 with TRBJ2-6, with D perhaps TRBD1 or TRBD2 (5 bases each). Germline CDR1 reads SEHNR; CDR2 reads FQNEAQ (reference sequence). The CDR3 is made up of 17 amino acids. V was shortened by 8 bases and J by 0 bases, with 17 bases between the two germline ends. CDR3 nucleotide sequence: TGTGCCAGCTCAACTGGGACGGGGTTCTCTGGGGCCAACGTCCTGACTTTC. It is translated as CASSTGTGFSGANVLTF.

This sequence joins TRBV5-3 and TRBJ2-5; 11 nucleotides agree with TRBD2. TRBV5-3 is filed as an ORF, its function uncertain. Germline trimming cut 1 base from V and 0 bases from J; bases unmatched to any gene: 23. The CDR3 consists of 23 residues. CDR3 region: CARSLRFRAGLAANRLYQETQYF. The CDR3 bases are TGTGCCAGAAGCTTGAGATTTCGGGCGGGACTAGCGGCCAACCGCCTTTACCAAGAGACCCAGTACTTC.

This clone was found a few times. This chain links TRBV9 with TRBJ1-1; D gene unclear. Looked up from germline, CDR1 is SGDLS and CDR2 is YYNGEE. The CDR3 covers 13 residues. Trimming took off 1 base at V and 4 bases at J, with 8 bases between the two ends. The CDR3 DNA follows: TGTGCCAGCAGCGTAATCCCAGCCACTGAAGCTTTCTTT. Its protein product is CASSVIPATEAFF.

In DNA, the CDR3 is TGTGCCATCAGTGAGTCGGTTGCGGGATCCTACGAGCAGTACTTC. Its protein product is CAISESVAGSYEQYF. The V gene is TRBV10-3, the J gene TRBJ2-5; TRBD2 might be the D (6 bases). TRBJ2-7 explains the end of the DNA better; the J call may be wrong. Germline values: CDR1 ENHRY, CDR2 SYGVKD. CDR3 length: 15 residues.

V usage is TRBV5-4 and J usage is TRBJ2-5; possible D gene TRBD2, 5 bases. CDR1 is SGHNT and CDR2 is YYREEE in the germline V gene (reference sequence). The CDR3 consists of 14 residues. V was trimmed by 3 bases and J by 2 bases, leaving 11 bases between them. Here the CDR3 reads CASSSAGNQETQYF. CDR3 nucleotide sequence: TGTGCCAGCAGCTCGGCGGGCAATCAAGAGACCCAGTACTTC. Together with reference TRBV5-4 and TRBJ2-5, the CDR3 gives the full variable domain: ETGVTQSPTHLIKTRGQQVTLRCSSQSGHNTVSWYQQALGQGPQFIFQYYREEENGRGNFPPRFSGLQFPNYSSELNVNALELDDSALYLCASSSAGNQETQYFGPGTRLLVL.

J is TRBJ2-2 and V is TRBV28, with D unclear. V was pared by 1 base and J by 6 bases, with 3 bases between. Germline CDR1 MDHEN, CDR2 SYDVKM. This CDR3 contains 12 residues. The chain's CDR3 is CASSLYPGELFF. The CDR3 DNA follows: TGTGCCAGCAGTTTATATCCCGGGGAGCTGTTTTTT.

The J gene is TRBJ1-2, the V gene TRBV5-1; TRBD1 agrees at 7 bases. V shed 4 bases and J 2 bases; nucleotides not matched to a gene: 11. Germline CDR1 reads SGHRS; CDR2 reads YFSETQ. The CDR3 is 16 amino acids. CDR3 sequence reads: CASSGRDSTSNYGYTF. The CDR3 DNA reads as TGCGCCAGCAGCGGAAGGGACAGCACATCAAACTATGGCTACACCTTC.

The rearrangement links TRBV14 to TRBJ1-5; 7 bases match TRBD1. Germline V CDR1 and CDR2: SGHDN, FVKESK. The J segment lost 8 bases and the V segment lost 2 bases, leaving 12 bases of the junction unmatched. The CDR3 totals 16 residues. This CDR3 reads CASSQRQGGNGEPQHF. CDR3 in DNA: TGTGCCAGCAGCCAAAGACAGGGAGGGAATGGGGAGCCCCAGCATTTT. The whole variable domain, remainder taken from reference TRBV14 and TRBJ1-5, is EAGVTQFPSHSVIEKGQTVTLRCDPISGHDNLYWYRRVMGKEIKFLLHFVKESKQDESGMPNNRFLAERTGGTYSTLKVQPAELEDSGVYFCASSQRQGGNGEPQHFGDGTRLSIL.

The gene calls are TRBV28 and TRBJ2-1, with 7 nucleotides matching TRBD2. The CDR3 has 18 residues. V gave up 3 bases and J gave up 2 bases; unmatched junction bases: 13. CDR1 MDHEN and CDR2 SYDVKM come from the germline V gene. As DNA, the CDR3 is TGTGCCAGCAGTTTGGGTCAGATTCTAGCGGACACCTACAATGAGCAGTTCTTC. Its translation is CASSLGQILADTYNEQFF. The full variable domain, completed using reference TRBV28 and TRBJ2-1, is DVKVTQSSRYLVKRTGEKVFLECVQDMDHENMFWYRQDPGLGLRLIYFSYDVKMKEKGDIPEGYSVSREKKERFSLILESASTNQTSMYLCASSLGQILADTYNEQFFGPGTRLTVL.

The J gene is TRBJ1-6, the V gene TRBV25-1; 7 positions match TRBD1. Losses at the gene ends were 4 bases for V and 9 bases for J; bases not matched to a gene: 15. Germline V gene lookup returns CDR1 MGHDK and CDR2 SYGVNS. This CDR3 contains 17 residues. The CDR3 nucleotides are TGTGCCAGCAGTGCCATGTTAGACTACAGGGGAAGTTCACCCCTCCACTTT. As protein: CASSAMLDYRGSSPLHF. The full variable domain, completed using reference TRBV25-1 and TRBJ1-6, is EADIYQTPRYLVIGTGKKITLECSQTMGHDKMYWYQQDPGMELHLIHYSYGVNSTEKGDLSSESTVSRIRTEHFPLTLESARPSHTSQYLCASSAMLDYRGSSPLHFGNGTRLTVT.